This TCR beta chain was captured by sequencing in a study of OX40 agonist ivuxolimab in advanced cancers. Data came from immunoSEQ multiplex PCR; TCRdb stores just in-frame clones and leaves some out. Of tens of thousands of clones in the sample, roughly 80% were seen once. The germline CDR1 and CDR2 sequences are SNHLY and FYNNEI. This CDR3 comprises 14 residues. The V and J ends lost 8 bases and 4 bases respectively, with 15 bases between them. Study results and limitations: At 0.1 to 3.0 mg/kg and by week 6, CD4+ and CD8+ T cells in the blood had expanded clonally.

For this clone: Its matching antigen is unknown.

The chain employs TRBV2 and TRBJ1-5, with TRBD1 as a possible D gene (5 bases). This sample comprised CD4+ or CD8+ T cells sorted from blood, obtained in a trial of the OX40 agonist ivuxolimab. This clonotype was obtained from an adult with an advanced solid tumor such as melanoma, head and neck, liver or kidney cancer. CDR3 amino acids: CASGGGTENQPQHF. The CDR3 DNA reads as TGTGCCAGCGGAGGCGGGACCGAAAATCAGCCCCAGCATTTT.